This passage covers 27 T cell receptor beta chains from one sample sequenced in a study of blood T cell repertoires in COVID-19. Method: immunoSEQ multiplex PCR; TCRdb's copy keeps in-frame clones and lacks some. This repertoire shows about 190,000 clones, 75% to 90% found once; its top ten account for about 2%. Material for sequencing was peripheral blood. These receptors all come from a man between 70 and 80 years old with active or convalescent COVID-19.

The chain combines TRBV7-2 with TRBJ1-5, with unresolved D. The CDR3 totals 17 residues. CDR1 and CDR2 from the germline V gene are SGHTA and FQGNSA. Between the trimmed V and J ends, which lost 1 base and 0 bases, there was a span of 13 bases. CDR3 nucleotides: TGTGCCAGCAGCTTAGTGCACGGAGACTTTAGCAATCAGCCCCAGCATTTT. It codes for CASSLVHGDFSNQPQHF.

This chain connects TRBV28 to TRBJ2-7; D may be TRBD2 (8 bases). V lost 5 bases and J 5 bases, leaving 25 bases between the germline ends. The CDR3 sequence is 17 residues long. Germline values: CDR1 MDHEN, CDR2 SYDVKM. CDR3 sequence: CASSLLNRGLVSNEQYF. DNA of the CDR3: TGTGCCAGCAGTCTACTTAACAGGGGACTAGTTTCCAACGAGCAGTACTTC.

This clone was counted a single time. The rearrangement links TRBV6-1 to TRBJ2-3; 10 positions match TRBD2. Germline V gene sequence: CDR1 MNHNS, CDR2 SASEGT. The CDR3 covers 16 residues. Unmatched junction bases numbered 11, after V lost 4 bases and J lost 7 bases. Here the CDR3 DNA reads TGTGCCAGCAGTGTCTCGAGCGGGGGGGTTGCCCATACGCAGTATTTT. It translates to CASSVSSGGVAHTQYF.

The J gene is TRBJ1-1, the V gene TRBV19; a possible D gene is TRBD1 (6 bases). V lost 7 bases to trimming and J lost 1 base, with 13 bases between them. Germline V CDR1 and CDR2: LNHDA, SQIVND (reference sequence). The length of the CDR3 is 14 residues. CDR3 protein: CASMPSGQNTEAFF. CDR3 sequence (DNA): TGTGCCAGTATGCCCTCGGGACAGAACACTGAAGCTTTCTTT.

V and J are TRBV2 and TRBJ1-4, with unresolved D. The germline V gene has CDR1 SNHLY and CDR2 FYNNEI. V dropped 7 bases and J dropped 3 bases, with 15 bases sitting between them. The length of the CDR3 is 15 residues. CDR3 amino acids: CASNPPGFANEKLFF. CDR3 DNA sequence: TGTGCCAGCAATCCCCCGGGGTTTGCTAATGAAAAACTGTTTTTT.

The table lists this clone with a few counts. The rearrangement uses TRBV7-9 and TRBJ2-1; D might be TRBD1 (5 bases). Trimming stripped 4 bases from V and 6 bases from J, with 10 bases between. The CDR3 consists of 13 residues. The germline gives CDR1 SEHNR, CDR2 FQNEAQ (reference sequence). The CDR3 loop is CASSSQGFNEQFF. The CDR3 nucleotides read TGTGCCAGCAGCTCCCAGGGTTTCAATGAGCAGTTCTTC.

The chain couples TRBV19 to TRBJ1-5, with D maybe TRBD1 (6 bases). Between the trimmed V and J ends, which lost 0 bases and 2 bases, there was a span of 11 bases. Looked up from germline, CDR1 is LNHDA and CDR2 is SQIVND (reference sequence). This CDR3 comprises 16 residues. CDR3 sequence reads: CASSIEGGRGNQPQHF. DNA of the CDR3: TGTGCCAGTAGTATAGAGGGGGGGCGCGGCAATCAGCCCCAGCATTTT.

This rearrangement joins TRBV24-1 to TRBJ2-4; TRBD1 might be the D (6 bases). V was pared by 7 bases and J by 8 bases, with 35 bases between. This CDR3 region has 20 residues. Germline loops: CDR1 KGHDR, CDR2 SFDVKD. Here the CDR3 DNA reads TGTGCCACCAGAGTTGGCCGAGATGACAGGTCCCGGAACGAGTGCTACATTCAGTACTTC. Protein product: CATRVGRDDRSRNECYIQYF.

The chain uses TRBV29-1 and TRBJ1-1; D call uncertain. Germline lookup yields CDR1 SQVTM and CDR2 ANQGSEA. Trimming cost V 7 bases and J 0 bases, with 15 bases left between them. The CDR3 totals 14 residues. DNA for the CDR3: TGCAGCGCTGGGGAGTCGGGGATGAACACTGAAGCTTTCTTT. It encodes CSAGESGMNTEAFF. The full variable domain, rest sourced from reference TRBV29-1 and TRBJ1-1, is SAVISQKPSRDICQRGTSLTIQCQVDSQVTMMFWYRQQPGQSLTLIATANQGSEATYESGFVIDKFPISRPNLTFSTLTVSNMSPEDSSIYLCSAGESGMNTEAFFGQGTRLTVV.

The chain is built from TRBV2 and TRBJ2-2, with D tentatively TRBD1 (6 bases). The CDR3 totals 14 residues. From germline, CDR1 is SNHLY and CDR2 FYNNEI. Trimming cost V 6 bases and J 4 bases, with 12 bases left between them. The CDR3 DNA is TGTGCCAGCAGGCTACAGGGTGGCACCGGGGAGCTGTTTTTT. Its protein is CASRLQGGTGELFF.

The CDR3: CASSYRAGSFTQYF. The CDR3 DNA reads as TGTGCCAGCAGTTACAGGGCGGGTTCGTTTACGCAGTATTTT. The chain recombines TRBV27 with TRBJ2-3; tentatively, D is TRBD1 (6 bases). This CDR3 has 14 residues. Germline values: CDR1 MNHEY, CDR2 SMNVEV (reference sequence). V was pared by 4 bases and J by 8 bases, with 16 bases between.

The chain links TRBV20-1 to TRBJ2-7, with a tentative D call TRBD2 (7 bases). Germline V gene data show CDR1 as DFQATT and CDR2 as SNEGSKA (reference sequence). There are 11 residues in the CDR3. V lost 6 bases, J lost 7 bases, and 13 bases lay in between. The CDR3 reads CSAEGGGEQYF. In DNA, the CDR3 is TGCAGTGCGGAAGGGGGGGGTGAGCAGTACTTC.

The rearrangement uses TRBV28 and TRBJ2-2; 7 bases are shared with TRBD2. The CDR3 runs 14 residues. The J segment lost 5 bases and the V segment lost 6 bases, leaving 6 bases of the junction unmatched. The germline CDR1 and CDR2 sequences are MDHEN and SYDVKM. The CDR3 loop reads CASRMAGVTGELFF. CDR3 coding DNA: TGTGCCAGCAGAATGGCGGGAGTGACCGGGGAGCTGTTTTTT. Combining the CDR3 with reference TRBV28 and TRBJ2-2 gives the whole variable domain DVKVTQSSRYLVKRTGEKVFLECVQDMDHENMFWYRQDPGLGLRLIYFSYDVKMKEKGDIPEGYSVSREKKERFSLILESASTNQTSMYLCASRMAGVTGELFFGEGSRLTVL.

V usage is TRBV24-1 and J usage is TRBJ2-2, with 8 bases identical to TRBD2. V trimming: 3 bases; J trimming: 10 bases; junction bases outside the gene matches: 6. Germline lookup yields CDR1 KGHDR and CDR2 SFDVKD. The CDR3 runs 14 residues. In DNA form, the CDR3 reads TGTGCCACCAGTGATGAGTTAGCGGGGAAGGAGCTGTTTTTT. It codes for CATSDELAGKELFF.

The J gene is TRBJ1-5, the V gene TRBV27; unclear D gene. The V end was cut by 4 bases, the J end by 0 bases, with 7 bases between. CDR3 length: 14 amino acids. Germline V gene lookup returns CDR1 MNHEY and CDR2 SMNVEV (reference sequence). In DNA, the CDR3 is TGTGCCAGCAGTTCGGGGTATAGCAATCAGCCCCAGCATTTT. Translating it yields CASSSGYSNQPQHF.

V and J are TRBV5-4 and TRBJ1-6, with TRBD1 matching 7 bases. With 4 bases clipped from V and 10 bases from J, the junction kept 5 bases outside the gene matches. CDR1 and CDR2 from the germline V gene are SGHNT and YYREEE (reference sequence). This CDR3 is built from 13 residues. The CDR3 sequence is CASSLRGYSPLHF. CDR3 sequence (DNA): TGTGCCAGCAGCCTCAGGGGGTACTCACCCCTCCACTTT.

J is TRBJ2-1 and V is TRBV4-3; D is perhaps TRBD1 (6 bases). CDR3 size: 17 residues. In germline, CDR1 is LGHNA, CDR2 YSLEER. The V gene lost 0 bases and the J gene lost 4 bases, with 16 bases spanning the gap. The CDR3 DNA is TGCGCCAGCAGCCAAGAGGGGACGCCAGGGGCTTACAATGAGCAGTTCTTC. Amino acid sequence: CASSQEGTPGAYNEQFF.

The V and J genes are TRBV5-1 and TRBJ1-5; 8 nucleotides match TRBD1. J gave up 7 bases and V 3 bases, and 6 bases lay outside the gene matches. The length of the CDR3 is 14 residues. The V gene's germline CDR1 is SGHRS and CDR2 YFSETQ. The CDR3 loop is CASSSQGARQPQHF. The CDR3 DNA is TGCGCCAGCAGCTCTCAGGGGGCGCGACAGCCCCAGCATTTT.

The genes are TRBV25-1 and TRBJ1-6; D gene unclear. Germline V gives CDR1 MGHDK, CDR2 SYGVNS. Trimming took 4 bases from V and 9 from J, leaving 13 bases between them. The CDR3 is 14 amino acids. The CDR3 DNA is TGTGCCAGCAGTGCTTCTAGCGTACGTTCACCCCTCCACTTT. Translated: CASSASSVRSPLHF.

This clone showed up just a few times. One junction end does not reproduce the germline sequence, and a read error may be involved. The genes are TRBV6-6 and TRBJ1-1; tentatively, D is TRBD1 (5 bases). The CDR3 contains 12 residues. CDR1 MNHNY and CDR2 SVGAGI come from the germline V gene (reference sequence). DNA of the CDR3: TGTGCCAGCAGCCCCTCCGAGGCGGGACGTCTCTTT. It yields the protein CASSPSEAGRLF.

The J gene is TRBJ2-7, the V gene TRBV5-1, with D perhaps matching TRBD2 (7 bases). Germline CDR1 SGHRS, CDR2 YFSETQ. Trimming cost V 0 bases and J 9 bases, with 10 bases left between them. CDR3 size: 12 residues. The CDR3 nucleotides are TGCGCCAGCAGCTTGGCGGGGGGCTGGCAGTACTTC. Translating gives CASSLAGGWQYF.

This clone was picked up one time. CDR3: CASSPGQGRVEQFF. CDR3 in DNA: TGTGCCAGCAGCCCGGGACAGGGTCGGGTTGAGCAGTTCTTC. This chain connects TRBV6-2 or TRBV6-3 to TRBJ2-1, with 9 nucleotides matching TRBD1. The V and J ends lost 6 bases and 9 bases, in that order; junction bases with no gene match: 9. This CDR3 is 14 amino acids long. Germline V CDR1 and CDR2: MNHEY, SVGEGT.

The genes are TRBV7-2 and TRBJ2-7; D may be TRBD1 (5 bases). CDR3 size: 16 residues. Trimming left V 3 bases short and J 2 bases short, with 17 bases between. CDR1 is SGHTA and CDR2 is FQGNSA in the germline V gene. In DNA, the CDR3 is TGTGCCAGCAGCTTGATAGTAGGGGCTGCCCCCTACGAGCAGTACTTC. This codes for CASSLIVGAAPYEQYF.

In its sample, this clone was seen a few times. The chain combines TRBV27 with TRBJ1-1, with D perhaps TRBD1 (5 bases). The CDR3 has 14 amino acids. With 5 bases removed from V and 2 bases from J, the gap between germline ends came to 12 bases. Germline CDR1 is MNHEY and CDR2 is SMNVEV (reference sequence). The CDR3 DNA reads TGTGCCAGCAGTGTATTGGGGGGAAACACTGAAGCTTTCTTT. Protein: CASSVLGGNTEAFF.

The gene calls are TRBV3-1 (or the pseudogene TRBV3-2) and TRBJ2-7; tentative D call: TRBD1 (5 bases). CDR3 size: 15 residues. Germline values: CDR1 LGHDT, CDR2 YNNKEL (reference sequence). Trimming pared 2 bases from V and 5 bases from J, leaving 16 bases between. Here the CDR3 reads CASSQLAGNYDEQYF. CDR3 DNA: TGTGCCAGCAGCCAACTGGCAGGGAATTACGACGAGCAGTACTTC.

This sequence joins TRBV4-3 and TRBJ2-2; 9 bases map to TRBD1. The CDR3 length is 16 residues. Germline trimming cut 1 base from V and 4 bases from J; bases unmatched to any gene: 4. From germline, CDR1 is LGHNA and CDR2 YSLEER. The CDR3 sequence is CASSQGDRAITGELFF. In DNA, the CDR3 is TGCGCCAGCAGCCAAGGGGACAGGGCGATCACCGGGGAGCTGTTTTTT.

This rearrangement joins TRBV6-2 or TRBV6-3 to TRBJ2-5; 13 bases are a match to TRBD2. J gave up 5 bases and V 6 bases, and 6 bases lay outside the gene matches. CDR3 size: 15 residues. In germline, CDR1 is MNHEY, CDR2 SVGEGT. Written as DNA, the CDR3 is TGTGCCAGCAGCGATACTAGCGGGGGGGTGGAGACCCAGTACTTC. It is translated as CASSDTSGGVETQYF.